Described below is a single T cell receptor (beta chain) sequence and its context. Its antigen remains unidentified. No base quality information exists; no much larger clone differs at one position. Per the publication, the time point label means: baseline before first vaccination. Vaccinee samples were obtained from the UK trials COV001 and COV002, which included a single-blind randomized controlled phase 2/3 trial of AZD1222 (ChAdOx1 nCoV-19) in healthy adults. For TCRbeta chain sequencing, PBMC samples were collected from trial participants at day 0 and at day 28 after the second dose. This specimen belongs to a study of T cell responses to AZD1222 COVID-19 vaccine (dated by TCRdb to about 2021). Concerning the study at large: AZD1222 recipients with second doses at about 4 weeks or about 12 weeks were pooled, because spike-specific TCR depth and breadth did not differ between schedules. A total of over 230 trial participants underwent TCR sequencing, of whom around 200 received two doses of AZD1222 and 26 received two doses of the MenACWY control vaccine. Enrollment into the trials was organized by age into subgroups of 18-55, 56-69 and 70-plus years, and those subgroups contained roughly 150, 30 and 60 TCR-sequenced participants, respectively. On the study overall, not on this receptor specifically: Vaccine-associated CD4 TCRs spanned the whole spike protein, with dominant responses in regions 160-218 and 743-854. Most participants were white British and females outnumbered males, and the authors suggested that clonal diversity may have been underestimated. Conclusions about previously exposed vaccinees are limited because only six or seven AZD1222 recipients were SARS-CoV-2 seropositive at baseline. After two AZD1222 doses, spike-specific TCR breadth and depth were significantly higher than at day 0 and than in MenACWY recipients. Because no samples from the day 14 peak response were available, repertoires could be characterized only after the peak T cell response. Reportedly, almost half of the unique spike-specific TCRs recognized epitopes lying outside the regions that are mutated in the B.1.351 and B.1.1.7 variants. The 56-69-year group was small, and its depth increase did not reach significance, likely because of low power.

The CDR3, from cysteine to phenylalanine, totals 14 residues. Only CDR3 DNA is held: 42 bases, read in frame from base 1. For this chain, trimming is 4 bases at the V end and 6 bases at the J end, and the number of junction bases without a gene match is 6. As encoded in the germline V gene, CDR1 is SGHRS while CDR2 is YFSETQ. The CDR3 regions of human TCRbeta chains were analyzed by immunosequencing. The study's processing was this. Repertoire TCRs were checked for matches against a reference library of SARS-CoV-2-specific TCRs that had been generated using the MIRA antigen-specificity platform. Breadth was defined as the fraction of unique TCRs that were SARS-CoV-2-associated, and depth was defined as the fraction of total T cells that were SARS-CoV-2-associated. Using the MIRA data, each spike-specific TCR was assigned both to the spike region to which the TCR was reactive and to a CD4 or CD8 class. Log10-transformed breadth and depth values were compared by one-way ANOVA with Sidak's multiple comparisons tests. This is the immuneACCESS table as TCRdb keeps it, with only in-frame sequences that have V and J called. A part of the clones is gone; compared with another copy, unresolved V genes explain less than half, and the rest is unexplained. The V and J calls and the clone size are those of that table, but D and trimming were determined from the DNA. Within this sample are 95,000 to 150,000 clones, with around 94% of them counted one time only. The top ten clones comprise around 1.7% of the sample.

Sequences were derived from peripheral blood, sampled on day 0 of AZD1222 vaccination. The rearranged chain carries TRBV5-1 and TRBJ1-4, and TRBD1 matches 7 of the central bases. This TCR came from an adult in good health. CDR3 loop: CASSVRGRDEKLFF. In nucleotide form, the sequence is TGCGCCAGCAGCGTCAGGGGGAGGGATGAAAAACTGTTTTTT.